Following are 20 T cell receptor beta chains from one sample sequenced in a study of cytomegalovirus exposure and HLA in healthy donors. A multiplex PCR was run with 60 Vbeta primers and 13 Jbeta primers. Only in-frame clones appear in the TCRdb table, and some are missing; sequencing was by immunoSEQ multiplex PCR. Of about 160,000 clones detected, 65% to 85% appear once; the ten largest clones hold just under 3%. Sequenced: PBMCs. These receptor sequences come from a woman in her 50s in good health and CMV-seropositive.

The CDR3 bases are TGTGCCACCAGCAGAGTTAGTGGGGAGCTGTTTTTT. Translation gives CATSRVSGELFF. The rearrangement joins TRBV15 to TRBJ2-2; D uncertain. Trimming left V 1 base short and J 8 bases short, with 5 bases between. The CDR3 is made up of 12 amino acids. In germline, CDR1 is LNHNV, CDR2 YYDKDF (reference sequence).

This clone came up once. The chain has TRBV4-1 and TRBJ2-1; weak D call: TRBD2 (5 bases). V was cut by 2 bases and J by 8 bases, with 16 bases left in between. CDR3 length equals 15 residues. Germline-derived CDR1 and CDR2 are MGHRA and YSYEKL. CDR3 residues: CASSQYGETAHEQFF. The CDR3 nucleotides read TGCGCCAGCAGCCAATATGGGGAGACGGCTCATGAGCAGTTCTTC.

This chain connects TRBV4-1 to TRBJ2-3, with TRBD2 as a possible D gene (5 bases). Germline loops: CDR1 MGHRA, CDR2 YSYEKL. V lost 7 bases, J lost 2 bases, and 16 bases lay in between. The CDR3 extends over 15 amino acids. The CDR3 DNA sequence: TGCGCCAGCACCAGGACTGGATACGACACAGATACGCAGTATTTT. Protein sequence: CASTRTGYDTDTQYF.

V is TRBV11-2 and J is TRBJ2-3, with D perhaps matching TRBD2 (5 bases). The CDR3 consists of 14 residues. Trimming cost V 1 base and J 6 bases, with 11 bases left between them. Germline lookup yields CDR1 SGHAT and CDR2 FQNNGV. CDR3 DNA sequence: TGTGCCAGCAGCTTAGTATCGGGGATGGATACGCAGTATTTT. Its protein is CASSLVSGMDTQYF.

The V call is TRBV12-5, the J call TRBJ2-1, with D possibly matching TRBD2 (7 bases). The V gene's germline CDR1 is LGHNT and CDR2 FRNRAP. Trimming stripped 7 bases from V and 10 bases from J, with 20 bases between. CDR3 length: 14 residues. The CDR3 here is CASAQGRGLREQFF. The CDR3 DNA is TGTGCTAGTGCCCAGGGGCGGGGGTTAAGGGAGCAGTTCTTC.

The chain joins TRBV30 to TRBJ2-5, with TRBD2 identical over 13 bases. This CDR3 region has 13 residues. The V segment lost 6 bases and the J segment 5 bases; nucleotides outside the gene matches: 3. The germline gives CDR1 GTSNPN, CDR2 SVGIG (reference sequence). The CDR3 is CACRLAGGETQYF. The CDR3 region has the DNA TGTGCCTGCCGACTAGCGGGGGGTGAGACCCAGTACTTC.

The rearrangement uses TRBV9 and TRBJ2-1; 8 nucleotides align to TRBD2. Unmatched junction bases numbered 5, after V lost 1 base and J lost 8 bases. The germline V gene encodes CDR1 SGDLS and CDR2 YYNGEE. This CDR3 has 14 residues. The CDR3 here is CASSVNGGVYEQFF. As DNA, the CDR3 is TGTGCCAGCAGCGTAAACGGGGGGGTCTATGAGCAGTTCTTC.

The chain carries TRBV5-4 and TRBJ1-4; perhaps TRBD1 as D (5 bases). The length of the CDR3 is 13 residues. V was trimmed by 2 bases and J by 5 bases, leaving 7 bases between them. CDR1 is SGHNT, CDR2 YYREEE, per germline (reference sequence). The CDR3 is CASSLQVNEKLFF. In nucleotides, the CDR3 is TGTGCCAGCAGCTTACAGGTGAATGAAAAACTGTTTTTT.

V usage is TRBV4-1 and J usage is TRBJ2-3, with D uncertain. The CDR3 length is 13 residues. The germline V gene has CDR1 MGHRA and CDR2 YSYEKL. Between the trimmed V and J ends, which lost 4 bases and 7 bases, there was a span of 12 bases. The DNA for the CDR3 is TGCGCCAGCAGCCGAGAAGAGAGGAATACGCAGTATTTT. As protein: CASSREERNTQYF.

The sample holds one count of this clone. The rearrangement joins TRBV27 to TRBJ1-2; the match to TRBD1 covers 8 bases. CDR3 length: 15 amino acids. CDR1 and CDR2 from the germline V gene are MNHEY and SMNVEV (reference sequence). The V and J ends lost 4 bases and 8 bases, in that order; junction bases with no gene match: 12. The CDR3 reads CASSSSPTGDGGYTF. DNA for the CDR3: TGTGCCAGCAGTTCCTCGCCGACAGGGGACGGGGGCTACACCTTC.

This sequence joins TRBV4-1 and TRBJ2-5; tentative D call: TRBD2 (5 bases). The V gene lost 0 bases and the J gene lost 7 bases, with 12 bases spanning the gap. The CDR3 spans 14 residues. Germline-derived CDR1 and CDR2 are MGHRA and YSYEKL. CDR3 region: CASSQDRTGGTQYF. The DNA of the CDR3 is TGCGCCAGCAGCCAAGATCGGACCGGAGGGACCCAGTACTTC.

The genes are TRBV9 and TRBJ2-3; TRBD2 aligns across 7 bases. The germline gives CDR1 SGDLS, CDR2 YYNGEE. CDR3 length equals 14 residues. The J segment lost 1 base and the V segment lost 4 bases, leaving 3 bases of the junction unmatched. The CDR3 loop is CASSTRGGTDTQYF. CDR3 coding DNA: TGTGCCAGCAGCACACGGGGGGGCACAGATACGCAGTATTTT.

This chain links TRBV7-9 with TRBJ1-4, with unresolved D. Germline V gene lookup returns CDR1 SEHNR and CDR2 FQNEAQ (reference sequence). This CDR3 region has 14 residues. Trimming removed 4 bases from V and 3 bases from J, with 9 bases in between. CDR3 residues: CASSSSLANEKLFF. The CDR3 DNA reads as TGTGCCAGCAGCTCGTCACTTGCTAATGAAAAACTGTTTTTT.

As for this clone: Other nucleotide sequences in the sample specify the same CDR3. The V and J genes are TRBV4-1 and TRBJ2-3; TRBD2 aligns across 8 bases. The CDR3 runs 17 residues. The V segment lost 3 bases and the J segment 3 bases; nucleotides outside the gene matches: 11. Germline V gene lookup returns CDR1 MGHRA and CDR2 YSYEKL. The CDR3 sequence: CASSQGGAGGGTDTQYF. The CDR3 DNA is TGCGCCAGCAGCCAGGGGGGGGCGGGGGGAGGAACAGATACGCAGTATTTT.

This chain uses TRBV5-1 with TRBJ2-1; TRBD2 matches at 8 bases. The CDR3 consists of 16 residues. With 1 base clipped from V and 4 bases from J, the junction kept 7 bases outside the gene matches. Germline assignment: CDR1 SGHRS and CDR2 YFSETQ. The CDR3 protein is CASSLTSGLRYNEQFF. In DNA form, the CDR3 reads TGCGCCAGCAGCTTGACTAGCGGTCTTAGGTACAATGAGCAGTTCTTC.

This clone has a handful of counts. The rearrangement joins TRBV19 to TRBJ1-4; 7 nucleotides agree with TRBD1. The CDR3 length is 17 residues. V lost 5 bases, J lost 0 bases, and 9 bases stayed unmatched. The germline gives CDR1 LNHDA, CDR2 SQIVND (reference sequence). This CDR3 reads CASSANRGGSTNEKLFF. CDR3 DNA: TGTGCCAGTAGTGCCAACAGGGGAGGTTCAACTAATGAAAAACTGTTTTTT.

About this clone: The junction and the germline gene differ at one end; a read error may be behind it. V and J are TRBV5-1 and TRBJ1-2, with D possibly TRBD1 on 5 matching bases. The CDR3 has 12 amino acids. CDR1 is SGHRS, CDR2 YFSETQ, per germline. The CDR3 DNA sequence: TGCGCCAGCAGACCCGACAGCTATGGCTACCCCTTC. Its translation: CASRPDSYGYPF.

This clone was seen a handful of times. The chain combines TRBV2 with TRBJ1-2; 7 bases line up with TRBD1. This CDR3 region has 13 residues. The germline V gene has CDR1 SNHLY and CDR2 FYNNEI. The J segment lost 5 bases and the V segment lost 2 bases, leaving 2 bases of the junction unmatched. The CDR3 sequence is CASSERGQYGYTF. The CDR3 coding sequence is TGTGCCAGCAGTGAAAGGGGGCAATATGGCTACACCTTC.

The CDR3 nucleotides are TGTGCCAGCGAAGAGGCCGGAGCGGCCGGTAATGAGCAGTTCTTC. Residues: CASEEAGAAGNEQFF. The gene calls are TRBV2 and TRBJ2-1; TRBD2 might be the D (5 bases). This CDR3 spans 15 amino acids. From germline, CDR1 is SNHLY and CDR2 FYNNEI. Trimming removed 8 bases at V and 7 bases at J, with 21 bases between.

This chain links TRBV2 with TRBJ2-5; 8 bases align to TRBD1. This CDR3 comprises 14 residues. J lost 4 bases, V lost 7 bases, and 8 bases had no gene match. CDR1 and CDR2 (germline): SNHLY, FYNNEI. CDR3: CASTTPTGAETQYF. CDR3 coding DNA: TGTGCCAGCACCACCCCGACAGGGGCAGAGACCCAGTACTTC.